Detailed here is one TCR beta chain. This clonotype appeared a few times. It lacks a known antigen. No clone much larger than this one lies a single base away; base qualities are absent. This entry comes from a study of T cells in Graves' hyperthyroidism and ophthalmopathy (dated by TCRdb to the late 2010s). For the study in its entirety: Peripheral blood was sampled at the time of initial diagnosis, prior to any treatment. TCR V-J signatures able to tell the groups apart were searched for in a discovery cohort of 95 or so patients, of whom around 43 had Graves' ophthalmopathy and roughly 57 had stable Graves' hyperthyroidism. Prospective prediction of ophthalmopathy was tested in an independent validation cohort of approximately 18 hyperthyroidism patients and 15 to 17 patients who later progressed to ophthalmopathy. The 75 to 100 discovery patients were randomly split 7:3 into training and test sets. Thyroid tissue and blood T-cell repertoires from six Graves' hyperthyroidism patients were also compared in the study. Once sampling was done, hyperthyroidism patients were given methimazole at a starting dose of 30 mg daily, whereas ophthalmopathy patients were given high-dose intravenous methylprednisolone. According to the paper, TCR Vbeta CDR3 sequencing was carried out on approximately 140 peripheral blood samples, which came from around 43 ophthalmopathy, 75 or so hyperthyroidism and approximately 17 progressor patients.

Stable Graves' hyperthyroidism was defined as the absence of progression to ophthalmopathy over 18 months of follow-up. Hyperthyroidism patients were newly diagnosed, had a disease duration of under 2 months, and were aged 18 to 65 years. Exclusion was applied to patients with uncontrolled infections, other autoimmune diseases, pregnancy or lactation. Diagnoses were established on the basis of clinical symptoms, serum thyroxine and TRAb, thyroid ultrasound, and orbital computed tomography. Ficoll-Paque density gradient centrifugation was used to isolate PBMCs from 9.5 to 10 ml of fresh peripheral blood. Total RNA was extracted using Trizol reagent, and RNA quality was assessed on an Agilent 2100 Bioanalyzer. The TCR beta CDR3 regions were amplified from the RNA transcripts. For the first round of RT-PCR on the TCR CDR3, the HTBI primer set was used together with the Qiagen OneStep RT-PCR kit. Libraries were constructed in a second round of multiplex PCR, after which size selection and purification were performed. Paired-end sequencing of the libraries was performed with 100 bp reads on an Illumina HiSeq2000. From the authors' description of their analysis: SOAPnuke was used to process the raw data, with reads discarded if the reads contained adapters or uncalled bases, had a mean Phred below 15, or lacked an exact constant-primer or identifier match. COPE v1.2.5 was used to merge high-quality paired reads, and clonotypes were defined as unique nucleotide sequences. MiTCR v1.1 was used to align clonotypes to the IMGT TRBV, TRBD and TRBJ reference segments. Analysis was restricted to V-J combinations with a frequency above 0.0001, which covered about 99% of repertoires. The TCS score was defined as F50 (clonal expansion) divided by E x V (chaos), with BLOSUM62-based TCRdist calculated between CDR3 peptides within each V-J. Welch's t-statistics and random forest reduced 500 to 550 V-J features to roughly 13, which were used in a naive Bayes classifier (R e1071). The raw public reads went through TCRdb reprocessing: fastp at Q25, MiXCR clone calling, in-frame beta chains kept. Each CDR3 protein appears once, grouped with its most common genes and DNA. These V and J calls rely on TCRdb rather than the paper's analysis. The sample table shows roughly 740,000 distinct CDR3 sequences, and about a sixth are seen once. The ten most abundant clones make up about 8.4% of the sample.

The germline V gene (reference sequence) gives CDR1 as SGHNT and CDR2 as YYREEE. The CDR3 numbers 16 residues from cysteine through phenylalanine. CDR3 DNA only is kept here, 48 bases in frame from base 1. The germline V and J ends show losses of 4 bases and 5 bases respectively, and no gene match explains 7 bases of the junction. Paper-wide results and their limitations: Blood samples also contained most of the expanded thyroid clonotypes (frequency above 0.001), which suggests that blood repertoires may reflect thyroid immune responses. No statistical method was used to set the sample size in advance, and investigators knew the group allocation. In cross-validation, a model built on a 13 V-J signature told ophthalmopathy apart from stable hyperthyroidism with approximately 90% sensitivity and roughly 82% specificity, and in testing the same model reached 80%/75%. In validation, the model predicted progression to ophthalmopathy a median of around 6.5 months before onset, with roughly 70% sensitivity and 72.22% specificity.

The chain couples TRBV5-4 to TRBJ2-5, with 14 bases matching TRBD2. The sequenced sample consisted of blood. The sequence was obtained from a man aged 18 to 30 with Graves' hyperthyroidism. The nucleotide sequence is given as TGTGCCAGCAGCCCCACCGGGACTAGCGGGAGTGAGACCCAGTACTTC. It specifies CASSPTGTSGSETQYF.